This TCR beta chain was retrieved from a study of T cells in Graves' hyperthyroidism and ophthalmopathy. Trimming shortened V by 3 bases and J by 2 bases, and 14 bases separated the two germline ends. The CDR3 runs to 16 residues. Germline CDR1 is MNHNS and CDR2 is SASEGT. Researchers took RNA transcripts and amplified the TCR beta CDR3 regions from them. The HTBI set primed first-round TCR CDR3 RT-PCR. TCRdb ran MiXCR on the multiplex PCR reads and lists one entry per CDR3 protein. The top ten clones hold 20% to 25% of a sample with hundreds of thousands of distinct CDR3 sequences, about 15% of them seen once.

Material for sequencing was blood. The sequence was collected from a woman aged 25 to 39 with Graves' hyperthyroidism. The chain uses TRBV6-1 and TRBJ1-5; the D is unclear. The CDR3 is CASSEALGLGNQPQHF. CDR3 sequence (DNA): TGTGCCAGCAGTGAGGCCCTCGGGTTGGGCAATCAGCCCCAGCATTTT.